The table lists the clone carrying this T cell receptor beta chain with many counts. Unique molecular identifiers featured in how the TCRbeta library was prepared. TCRdb itself ran the PCR reads through MiXCR, one entry per CDR3 protein. The table has approximately 240,000 distinct CDR3 sequences, 7.5% to 10% seen once; the top ten hold about 4.9%. The data belong to a study of T-cell reconstitution after alpha-beta-depleted transplantation in children. CDR1 is SGHRS and CDR2 is YFSETQ in the germline V gene. The germline V and J ends were trimmed by 4 bases and 5 bases, with 16 bases remaining between them. This CDR3 comprises 16 residues.

The sample in question was PBMCs from the stem cell graft donor, obtained from the stem cell graft. This sequence was found in a human donor who donated a stem cell graft to a child with SCID. The V and J genes are TRBV5-1 and TRBJ1-6; no clear D. The CDR3 is CASSASGPDHNSPLHF. CDR3 nucleotides: TGCGCCAGCAGCGCCTCTGGTCCAGACCATAATTCACCCCTCCACTTT.